These T cell receptor beta chains were read from a single sample in a study of regulatory T cells in long-lasting Graves disease. TCRdb reprocessed the multiplex PCR reads with MiXCR, giving one entry per CDR3 protein. This table holds fewer than 400,000 distinct CDR3 sequences, about 20% found once. Specimen: peripheral blood mononuclear cells (PBMCs), collected when the disease was refractory, from a patient treated with antithyroid drugs. The receptors were sampled from a female donor with Graves disease. CDR3s include the opening cysteine and the closing phenylalanine or tryptophan. A D gene is named only where the DNA matches it firmly. Size tells how often a clone was seen (once, few, many) or the class of an expanded clone, and some rows leave it out.

D gene: .; clone size: many; V gene: TRBV7-2; J gene: TRBJ2-7; CDR3 DNA: TGTGCCAGCAGCTTCGCTACGCAGGAGCAGTACTTC; CDR3 protein: CASSFATQEQYF
D gene: TRBD2; clone size: .; V gene: TRBV2; J gene: TRBJ2-7; CDR3 DNA: TGTGTCAGCACTTGGACTAGCGGGAGAAACGAGCAGTACTTC; CDR3 protein: CVSTWTSGRNEQYF
D gene: TRBD1; clone size: few; V gene: TRBV6-1; J gene: TRBJ1-3; CDR3 DNA: TGTGCCAGCAAGAAATGGCGGGACAGCGACGGAAACACCATATATTTT; CDR3 protein: CASKKWRDSDGNTIYF
D gene: TRBD1; clone size: few; V gene: TRBV29-1; J gene: TRBJ2-7; CDR3 DNA: TGCAGCGTTGAGACAGGGAGCTCCTACGAGCAGTACTTC; CDR3 protein: CSVETGSSYEQYF
D gene: .; clone size: many; V gene: TRBV28; J gene: TRBJ2-4; CDR3 DNA: TGTGCCAGCAGTTCGTCCCCGTCGACCAAAAACATTCAGTACTTC; CDR3 protein: CASSSSPSTKNIQYF
D gene: TRBD2; clone size: .; V gene: TRBV6-2/TRBV6-3; J gene: TRBJ2-2; CDR3 DNA: TGTGCCAGCAGTTTAGGGCCTAGCGGGAGCCCCGGGGAGCTGTTTTTT; CDR3 protein: CASSLGPSGSPGELFF
D gene: .; clone size: many; V gene: TRBV28; J gene: TRBJ2-7; CDR3 DNA: TGTGCCAGCAGTTCCAGGGACTGGGCCTACGAGCAGTACTTC; CDR3 protein: CASSSRDWAYEQYF
D gene: TRBD2; clone size: many; V gene: TRBV10-3; J gene: TRBJ2-5; CDR3 DNA: TGTGCCACCTCCGTAGCGGGAGCGACAGAGACCCAGTACTTC; CDR3 protein: CATSVAGATETQYF
D gene: .; clone size: once; V gene: TRBV18; J gene: TRBJ1-5; CDR3 DNA: TGTGCCAGCTCACCAGGGGGGCGGTTGGACACCCAGCATTTT; CDR3 protein: CASSPGGRLDTQHF
D gene: TRBD2; clone size: .; V gene: TRBV27; J gene: TRBJ2-1; CDR3 DNA: TGTGCCAGCAGTGCAATCAGAGGGACTAGCGGGAGGGCCATACACAATGAGCAGTTCTTC; CDR3 protein: CASSAIRGTSGRAIHNEQFF
D gene: TRBD1; clone size: .; V gene: TRBV4-3; J gene: TRBJ1-1; CDR3 DNA: TGCGCCAGCAGCCAAGAAGGACTAGTGGGACAGAAAAACACTGAAGCTTTCTTT; CDR3 protein: CASSQEGLVGQKNTEAFF
D gene: .; clone size: few; V gene: TRBV20-1; J gene: TRBJ2-7; CDR3 DNA: TGCAGTGCCACTATGGCAGGGCTCGGTAGGGGCTACGAGCAGTACTTC; CDR3 protein: CSATMAGLGRGYEQYF
D gene: TRBD1; clone size: many; V gene: TRBV27; J gene: TRBJ2-7; CDR3 DNA: TGTGCCAGCAGTTACGGGACAGGGGGCGGCGAGCAGTACTTC; CDR3 protein: CASSYGTGGGEQYF
D gene: .; clone size: many; V gene: TRBV2; J gene: TRBJ2-7; CDR3 DNA: TGTGCCAGCAGTACGGGACTTTACGAGCAGTACTTC; CDR3 protein: CASSTGLYEQYF
D gene: .; clone size: .; V gene: TRBV20-1; J gene: TRBJ2-2; CDR3 DNA: TGCAGTGCCGAAGACACCGATGGCTACACCGGGGAGCTGTTTTTT; CDR3 protein: CSAEDTDGYTGELFF
D gene: .; clone size: many; V gene: TRBV3-1; J gene: TRBJ1-5; CDR3 DNA: TGTGCCAGCAGCCAAGGTGGCCCTTCGGGACAGCCCCAGCATTTT; CDR3 protein: CASSQGGPSGQPQHF
D gene: .; clone size: .; V gene: TRBV4-3; J gene: TRBJ2-7; CDR3 DNA: TGCGCCAGCAGCCAAGATAAGGGGACCTCCTACGAGCAGTACTTC; CDR3 protein: CASSQDKGTSYEQYF
D gene: .; clone size: .; V gene: TRBV7-2; J gene: TRBJ1-1; CDR3 DNA: TGTGCCAGCAGCTCCCTCGGGACACCGAACACTGAAGCTTTCTTT; CDR3 protein: CASSSLGTPNTEAFF
D gene: TRBD1; clone size: many; V gene: TRBV2; J gene: TRBJ2-2; CDR3 DNA: TGTGCCAGCAGTGAGGCAGGGGGAAACACCGGGGAGCTGTTTTTT; CDR3 protein: CASSEAGGNTGELFF
D gene: .; clone size: .; V gene: TRBV19; J gene: TRBJ2-7; CDR3 DNA: TGTGCCAGTAGTATAGACGGTAGCTACGAGCAGTACTTC; CDR3 protein: CASSIDGSYEQYF
D gene: TRBD1; clone size: many; V gene: TRBV12-3/TRBV12-4; J gene: TRBJ2-5; CDR3 DNA: TGTGCCAGCAGTTTGACCGGGACAGGGGGCCGGGAGACCCAGTACTTC; CDR3 protein: CASSLTGTGGRETQYF
D gene: TRBD1; clone size: many; V gene: TRBV6-2/TRBV6-3; J gene: TRBJ1-2; CDR3 DNA: TGTGCCAGCAGTGAACGACAGGGGGGGAACTATGGCTACACCTTC; CDR3 protein: CASSERQGGNYGYTF
D gene: .; clone size: once; V gene: TRBV7-6; J gene: TRBJ1-1; CDR3 DNA: TGTGCCAGCAGCTATGAACTGAACACTGGAGCTTTCTTT; CDR3 protein: CASSYELNTGAFF
D gene: TRBD2; clone size: many; V gene: TRBV29-1; J gene: TRBJ2-5; CDR3 DNA: TGCAGCGTCAATGCGGGAGGCGAGACCCAGTACTTC; CDR3 protein: CSVNAGGETQYF
D gene: TRBD1; clone size: .; V gene: TRBV18; J gene: TRBJ2-5; CDR3 DNA: TGTGCCAGCTCACCGGGAGGACAGGGGGAAGAGACCCAGTACTTC; CDR3 protein: CASSPGGQGEETQYF
D gene: TRBD2; clone size: few; V gene: TRBV7-9; J gene: TRBJ2-2; CDR3 DNA: TGTGCCAGCAGCTTAATGCCGGGGCTAGCGGGAGGAGTCACCGGGGAGCTGTTTTTT; CDR3 protein: CASSLMPGLAGGVTGELFF
D gene: .; clone size: .; V gene: TRBV29-1; J gene: TRBJ1-1; CDR3 DNA: TGCAGCGCCAGGAAGGGCGGAAACACTGAAGCTTTCTTT; CDR3 protein: CSARKGGNTEAFF
D gene: TRBD2; clone size: .; V gene: TRBV10-2; J gene: TRBJ2-2; CDR3 DNA: TGCGCCAGCAGTGAGCCAAGTAGACTAGCGGGAGATGGAACCGGGGAGCTGTTTTTT; CDR3 protein: CASSEPSRLAGDGTGELFF
D gene: .; clone size: many; V gene: TRBV7-8; J gene: TRBJ2-4; CDR3 DNA: TGTGCCAGCAGCTTCCTTTCGGACATTCAGTACTTC; CDR3 protein: CASSFLSDIQYF
D gene: .; clone size: .; V gene: TRBV6-2/TRBV6-3; J gene: TRBJ2-2; CDR3 DNA: TGTGCCAGCGACCCCTGGGGTCTAGCGAGCACCGGGGAGCTGTTTTTT; CDR3 protein: CASDPWGLASTGELFF
D gene: TRBD1; clone size: many; V gene: TRBV2; J gene: TRBJ2-7; CDR3 DNA: TGTGCCAGCAGTGAAATACAGGGGGCATTTCTCCACTTC; CDR3 protein: CASSEIQGAFLHF
D gene: .; clone size: few; V gene: TRBV6-2/TRBV6-3; J gene: TRBJ2-1; CDR3 DNA: TGTGCCAGCAGACAAGGTAGGGGCCGGTACAATGAGCAGTTCTTC; CDR3 protein: CASRQGRGRYNEQFF
D gene: TRBD2; clone size: many; V gene: TRBV6-1; J gene: TRBJ2-5; CDR3 DNA: TGTGCCAGCAGTCACACTAGCGGGAGCGTTCAAGAGACCCAGTACTTC; CDR3 protein: CASSHTSGSVQETQYF
D gene: TRBD1; clone size: .; V gene: TRBV7-9; J gene: TRBJ2-7; CDR3 DNA: TGTGCCAGCAGCTCCACGGGACAGGGGTACGAGCAGTACTTC; CDR3 protein: CASSSTGQGYEQYF
D gene: TRBD2; clone size: few; V gene: TRBV28; J gene: TRBJ2-7; CDR3 DNA: TGTGCCAGCAGTTTAGCAGGCGGGAGCGAAGAGCAGTACTTC; CDR3 protein: CASSLAGGSEEQYF
D gene: .; clone size: .; V gene: TRBV15; J gene: TRBJ2-6; CDR3 DNA: TGTGCCACCAGCAGAGATCCTCGGACAGACACTACTACTGGGGCCAACGTCCTGACTTTC; CDR3 protein: CATSRDPRTDTTTGANVLTF
D gene: .; clone size: .; V gene: TRBV19; J gene: TRBJ1-6; CDR3 DNA: TGTGCCAGTAGTACAAGGGGCAATTCACCCCTCCACTTT; CDR3 protein: CASSTRGNSPLHF
D gene: .; clone size: .; V gene: TRBV4-1; J gene: TRBJ2-3; CDR3 DNA: TGCGCCAGCAGCCAAGACTCTGCGGGAAGCTTATCAGATACGCAGTATTTT; CDR3 protein: CASSQDSAGSLSDTQYF
D gene: .; clone size: many; V gene: TRBV2; J gene: TRBJ2-7; CDR3 DNA: TGTGCCAGCAGTGTAGGCAGGGGAAGCTACGAGCAGTACTTC; CDR3 protein: CASSVGRGSYEQYF
D gene: TRBD1; clone size: many; V gene: TRBV7-2; J gene: TRBJ1-2; CDR3 DNA: TGTGCCAGCAGCTTAGCGCGACAGGGGAGTGGCTATGGCTACACCTTC; CDR3 protein: CASSLARQGSGYGYTF
D gene: .; clone size: many; V gene: TRBV11-2; J gene: TRBJ2-7; CDR3 DNA: TGTGCCAGCAGCCCACCAGCGGGTTCCTACGAGCAGTACTTC; CDR3 protein: CASSPPAGSYEQYF
D gene: .; clone size: many; V gene: TRBV20-1; J gene: TRBJ2-7; CDR3 DNA: TGCAGTGCTAGTGACACCTTCGAGCAGTACTTC; CDR3 protein: CSASDTFEQYF
D gene: TRBD1; clone size: few; V gene: TRBV20-1; J gene: TRBJ1-2; CDR3 DNA: TGCAGTGCTCCCCCACAGGGGGTTTATGGCTACACCTTC; CDR3 protein: CSAPPQGVYGYTF